This T cell receptor beta chain was sequenced for a study of identical twins' blood T cells. This clonotype has a handful of counts. Its target is unknown. Germline V gene data show CDR1 as MNHEY and CDR2 as SVGEGT. V lost 2 bases, J lost 5 bases, and 18 bases lay in between. CDR3 length: 16 amino acids. Study results and caveats: Shared CDR3 clonotype counts tracked mainly the product of cloneset sizes.

TCRdb re-derived calls from the 5' RACE reads in MiXCR, one entry per CDR3 protein. The profile shows roughly 380,000 distinct CDR3 sequences, over 25% of them singletons. The material sequenced was PBMCs. The source of this sequence is a woman aged 18-49 years in good health. The chain carries TRBV6-2 or TRBV6-3 and TRBJ1-1, with D maybe TRBD1 (6 bases). This CDR3 is CASSYGGAHTRTEAFF. CDR3 nucleotides: TGTGCCAGCAGTTACGGGGGGGCCCATACTAGGACTGAAGCTTTCTTT.